This is a list of T cell receptor beta chains from one sample in a study of blood T cell repertoires in COVID-19. Assay used: immunoSEQ multiplex PCR; TCRdb lists only in-frame clones, some missing. The sample lists under 250,000 clones; 82% were seen once. Specimen: PBMCs or T cells enriched from blood (not recorded which). The receptors were gathered from a woman aged 55-69 years who had recovered from COVID-19. Both conserved end residues are part of each CDR3. The order of the fields is J gene, D gene, V gene, clone size, CDR3 DNA, CDR3 protein. A D gene is named only where the DNA matches it firmly. Expanded clones are given a class, and other clones once, few, many or no size at all.

TRBJ2-7,TRBD2,TRBV3-1/TRBV3-2,.,TGTGCCAGCAGCCAAGAAGGTTGGGGGGGGATCCTATACGAGCAGTACTTC,CASSQEGWGGILYEQYF
TRBJ2-7,TRBD2,TRBV27,.,TGTGCCAGCAGGGACCGATTAGCGGGAGGCTACGAGCAGTACTTC,CASRDRLAGGYEQYF
TRBJ2-7,TRBD2,TRBV27,.,TGTGCCAGCAGTTTCGGGGGGAGATTCTCCTACGAGCAGTACTTC,CASSFGGRFSYEQYF
TRBJ1-2,.,TRBV20-1,.,TGCAGTGCTAGTTCTGGAGGGCAGTTCTATGGCTACACCTTC,CSASSGGQFYGYTF
TRBJ1-1,.,TRBV5-1,.,TGCGCCAGCAGCTTGCAGGGTCGGACTGAAGCTTTCTTT,CASSLQGRTEAFF
TRBJ1-4,.,TRBV4-1,.,TGCGCCAGCAGCCCCGGGGGGCAACTGTTTTTT,CASSPGGQLFF
TRBJ2-7,.,TRBV7-8,.,TGTGCCAGCAGCTTAGGCTGGACTCAAGACGAGCAGTACTTC,CASSLGWTQDEQYF
TRBJ2-2,TRBD1,TRBV5-1,.,TGCGCCAGCAGCTTGGTACAGGGGAGCACCGGGGAGCTGTTTTTT,CASSLVQGSTGELFF
TRBJ2-1,TRBD2,TRBV9,.,TGTGCCAGCAATGTCCCGGCGGGGGGGCCGGAAAATGAGCAGTTCTTC,CASNVPAGGPENEQFF
TRBJ1-4,.,TRBV9,.,TGTGCCAGCAGCGTCCAAACAGGGAGGGATGAAAAACTGTTTTTT,CASSVQTGRDEKLFF
TRBJ1-5,TRBD1,TRBV2,.,TGTGCCAGCAGTGAAGCCAGGGGGGCAGGACAGCCCCAGCATTTT,CASSEARGAGQPQHF
TRBJ2-7,.,TRBV6-5,once,TGTGCCAGCAGCGAGACAGGTCTTGAGCAGTACTTC,CASSETGLEQYF
TRBJ1-4,.,TRBV7-6,.,TGTGCCAGCAGCTTAGGTCAGGGTAATGAAAAACTGTTTTTT,CASSLGQGNEKLFF
TRBJ2-3,TRBD2,TRBV4-3,.,TGCGCCAGCAGCCAAGATGGGACTAGCCTCACAGATACGCAGTATTTT,CASSQDGTSLTDTQYF
TRBJ2-1,.,TRBV27,.,TGTGCCAGCAGTTTCGGCGGGATTGCCACCAATGAGCAGTTCTTC,CASSFGGIATNEQFF
TRBJ1-3,.,TRBV5-6,.,TGTGCCAGCAGCCTGGGAGTTGGCGGATACTCTGGAAACACCATATATTTT,CASSLGVGGYSGNTIYF
TRBJ1-1,.,TRBV5-1,.,TGCGCCAGCAGTTGGACAGCGAACACTGAAGCTTTCTTT,CASSWTANTEAFF
TRBJ2-7,.,TRBV5-1,.,TGCGCCAGCAGCCCTATGGAGCCCACCTACGAGCAGTACTTC,CASSPMEPTYEQYF
TRBJ1-2,TRBD1,TRBV5-1,.,TGCGCCAGCAGCCCGGATGGGACAGCCCCCTATGGCTACACCTTC,CASSPDGTAPYGYTF
TRBJ1-2,.,TRBV5-1,.,TGCGCCAGCTCAAAGGGTGGGGGCGATGACGGCTACACCTTC,CASSKGGGDDGYTF
TRBJ1-3,TRBD1,TRBV19,few,TGTGCCAGCAGCAGGGGGGATTCTGGAAACACCATATATTTT,CASSRGDSGNTIYF
TRBJ2-1,TRBD1,TRBV5-1,.,TGCGCCAGCAGCCTGGCAGGGGGCGCGTCCTACAATGAGCAGTTCTTC,CASSLAGGASYNEQFF
TRBJ2-7,.,TRBV19,.,TGTGCCAGTAGTATCTCGGGTCTCTATCACTACGAGCAGTACTTC,CASSISGLYHYEQYF
TRBJ2-1,.,TRBV24-1,.,TGTGCCACCAGCGGGGGAGTTTTTGATAGCGATGAGCAGTTCTTC,CATSGGVFDSDEQFF
TRBJ2-1,TRBD2,TRBV11-2,.,TGTGCCAGCAGCGAACCCGGGACTAGCGGGAAGAATGAGCAGTTCTTC,CASSEPGTSGKNEQFF
TRBJ2-5,TRBD1,TRBV9,few,TGTGCCAGCAGCGCGGGACAGGGGTATCAAGAGACCCAGTACTTC,CASSAGQGYQETQYF
TRBJ2-2,TRBD2,TRBV10-1,.,TGCGCCAGCAGTTTCGCGGGAGGCACCGGGGAGCTGTTTTTT,CASSFAGGTGELFF
TRBJ2-3,.,TRBV2,.,TGTGCCAGCGGCCCAGGTGGCCGATCCACAGATACGCAGTATTTT,CASGPGGRSTDTQYF
TRBJ1-4,.,TRBV10-3,.,TGTGCCACAGGGGATTGGGTGACCACTAATGAAAAACTGTTTTTT,CATGDWVTTNEKLFF
TRBJ1-4,.,TRBV5-1,few,TGCGCCAGCAGCAACCAGGGTAGGGGAACTAATGAAAAACTGTTTTTT,CASSNQGRGTNEKLFF
TRBJ1-2,.,TRBV4-3,.,TGCGCCAGCAGCCAAGAGACAGGATCTTATTATGGCTACACCTTC,CASSQETGSYYGYTF
TRBJ2-1,TRBD1,TRBV25-1,.,TGTGCCAGCAGTGAATCCGGGACAGGTAGTTTCAATGAGCAGTTCTTC,CASSESGTGSFNEQFF
TRBJ2-2,.,TRBV2,.,TGTGCCAGCAGGGACCAACGGGGCACCGGGGAGCTGTTTTTT,CASRDQRGTGELFF
TRBJ2-2,.,TRBV5-1,few,TGCGCCAGCAGCTTGGCCCTGGGACTCACCGGGGAGCTGTTTTTT,CASSLALGLTGELFF
TRBJ1-1,TRBD1,TRBV2,.,TGTGCCAGCAGTGGACAGGGGGCGAACACTGAAGCTTTCTTT,CASSGQGANTEAFF
TRBJ1-1,.,TRBV11-2,.,TGTGCCAGCAGCTTAGATATGAACACTGAAGCTTTCTTT,CASSLDMNTEAFF
TRBJ1-1,.,TRBV12-3/TRBV12-4,once,TGTGCCAGCAGTTTTGAGTATACTGAAGCTTTCTTT,CASSFEYTEAFF
TRBJ1-3,.,TRBV6-1,.,TGTGCCAGCAGTGACCGGACTCTTACCCGCTCTGGAAACACCATATATTTT,CASSDRTLTRSGNTIYF
TRBJ2-5,.,TRBV7-2,.,TGTGCCAGCAGCTTCACGGACACCCAAGAGACCCAGTACTTC,CASSFTDTQETQYF
TRBJ1-1,TRBD1,TRBV2,.,TGTGCCATCGGGACAGAGAACACTGAAGCTTTCTTT,CAIGTENTEAFF
TRBJ2-3,TRBD2,TRBV7-2,.,TGTGCCAGCAGCTCGCCTGCGGGAGGCAGCACAGATACGCAGTATTTT,CASSSPAGGSTDTQYF
TRBJ1-2,.,TRBV12-3/TRBV12-4,.,TGTGCCAGCAGTACCGGGGGGGCGCGTGGCTACACCTTC,CASSTGGARGYTF
TRBJ2-2,TRBD2,TRBV10-1,.,TGCGCCAGCAGGCCTGGACTAGCCGGCACCGGGGAGCTGTTTTTT,CASRPGLAGTGELFF
TRBJ1-5,.,TRBV5-1,.,TGCGCCAGCAGCTTGGACGCGGGGGGCGAGCCCCAGCATTTT,CASSLDAGGEPQHF
TRBJ2-2,TRBD1,TRBV7-9,.,TGTGCCAGCTACCTCGGGGAGACAGGGGGTTTCACCGGGGAGCTGTTTTTT,CASYLGETGGFTGELFF
TRBJ1-2,TRBD1,TRBV6-6,.,TGTGCCAGCAGTCCAGGACAGGGCCTATACTATGGCTACACCTTC,CASSPGQGLYYGYTF
TRBJ1-2,.,TRBV12-2,.,TGTGCAAGTCGCTTATGGACAGGGCTCTTCTATGGCTACACCTTC,CASRLWTGLFYGYTF
TRBJ1-1,TRBD1,TRBV5-1,.,TGCGCCAGCAGCTTGGGACAGGGGCCTCTGATGGCTTTCTTT,CASSLGQGPLMAFF
TRBJ1-6,.,TRBV7-3,once,TGTGCCAGCAGCTTGTCGGAGAAAACCACCTATAATTCACCCCTCCACTTT,CASSLSEKTTYNSPLHF
TRBJ1-3,.,TRBV4-2,.,TGTGCCAGCAGCCAAGATCCCAGGGTTGACACCATATATTTT,CASSQDPRVDTIYF
TRBJ2-7,.,TRBV25-1,once,TGTGCCAGCAGTTACCGAGAGTACGAGCAGTACTTC,CASSYREYEQYF
TRBJ2-3,TRBD2,TRBV4-2,.,TGTGCCAGCAGCCAAGAACTAGCGGACACAGATACGCAGTATTTT,CASSQELADTDTQYF